These 20 T cell receptor beta chains share one sample of origin, sequenced in a study of cytomegalovirus exposure and HLA in healthy donors. PCR primers comprised 60 Vbeta and 13 Jbeta primers. Assay: immunoSEQ multiplex PCR; the TCRdb copy retains only in-frame clones and omits some. This sample has about 93,000 clones, with about 80% found just once. The sample comprised PBMCs. These receptors originate from a man under 40 in good health and CMV-seronegative.

This chain uses TRBV7-2 with TRBJ1-4; 7 bases agree with TRBD1. V trimming: 1 base; J trimming: 7 bases; junction bases outside the gene matches: 6. CDR3 length: 15 residues. Germline V lookup: CDR1 SGHTA, CDR2 FQGNSA. In nucleotides, the CDR3 is TGTGCCAGCAGCTTAGATCAGGGGGAAGGTGAAAAACTGTTTTTT. It specifies CASSLDQGEGEKLFF.

The CDR3 protein is CASRSYSNNEKLFF. For the CDR3, the DNA is TGTGCCAGCAGATCATACAGTAATAATGAAAAACTGTTTTTT. The chain has TRBV6-5 and TRBJ1-4; D uncertain. Germline CDR1 is MNHEY and CDR2 is SVGAGI. Trimming removed 6 bases from V and 4 bases from J, with 12 bases in between. CDR3 length: 14 amino acids.

The gene calls are TRBV5-4 and TRBJ1-1, with D possibly matching TRBD1 (5 bases). The germline V gene has CDR1 SGHNT and CDR2 YYREEE (reference sequence). The CDR3 is 14 residues long. Trimming pared 2 bases from V and 5 bases from J, leaving 13 bases between. The CDR3 sequence: CASSFIAGGTEAFF. In DNA form, the CDR3 reads TGTGCCAGCAGCTTTATTGCGGGGGGGACTGAAGCTTTCTTT.

The V gene is TRBV5-1, the J gene TRBJ2-7; D perhaps matches TRBD2 (5 bases). V gave up 4 bases and J gave up 3 bases, with 11 bases separating them. The CDR3 covers 13 residues. Germline V gives CDR1 SGHRS, CDR2 YFSETQ. The CDR3 protein is CASSPDGDYEQYV. Written as DNA, the CDR3 is TGCGCCAGCAGCCCGGACGGGGACTACGAGCAGTACGTC.

This clone was observed a handful of times. The chain has TRBV7-9 and TRBJ1-1; D call uncertain. The CDR3 runs to 16 residues. V lost 3 bases, J lost 1 base, and 15 bases lay in between. Germline V gene data show CDR1 as SEHNR and CDR2 as FQNEAQ (reference sequence). For the CDR3, the DNA is TGTGCCAGCAGCTTCTCGGTAAGTGGAGCGAACACTGAAGCTTTCTTT. This sequence encodes CASSFSVSGANTEAFF.

V gene TRBV5-6 combines with J gene TRBJ2-3, with 8 bases aligning to TRBD2. Unmatched junction bases numbered 1, after V lost 0 bases and J lost 1 base. CDR1 is SGHDT and CDR2 is YYEEEE in the germline V gene. CDR3 size: 15 residues. CDR3 residues: CASSLAGGGTDTQYF. The CDR3 DNA sequence: TGTGCCAGCAGCTTGGCGGGGGGGGGCACAGATACGCAGTATTTT.

CDR3 in amino acids: CASSLASRTSGTGELFF. The CDR3 region has the DNA TGTGCCAGCAGCTTAGCATCCAGGACTAGCGGGACCGGGGAGCTGTTTTTT. V gene TRBV7-8 combines with J gene TRBJ2-2; 11 nucleotides line up with TRBD2. Looked up from germline, CDR1 is SGHVS and CDR2 is FQNEAQ. V was pared by 0 bases and J by 5 bases, with 5 bases of the junction left unmatched. The CDR3 loop spans 17 amino acids.

The rearrangement uses TRBV10-3 and TRBJ2-1; 9 nucleotides agree with TRBD1. V lost 2 bases, J lost 0 bases, and 8 bases stayed unmatched. CDR3 size: 18 residues. Germline V gene lookup returns CDR1 ENHRY and CDR2 SYGVKD. The CDR3 is CAISERGQGRISYNEQFF. Here the CDR3 DNA reads TGTGCCATCAGTGAGAGGGGACAGGGCCGCATCTCCTACAATGAGCAGTTCTTC.

This rearrangement joins TRBV9 to TRBJ1-1; D remains unclear. Germline lookup yields CDR1 SGDLS and CDR2 YYNGEE. The ends were cut back, 8 bases at V and 6 bases at J, with 8 bases in the middle. The CDR3 is 10 residues long. The CDR3 loop is CARDGAEAFF. The CDR3 DNA sequence: TGTGCCAGGGATGGAGCTGAAGCTTTCTTT.

This clone was counted only a few times. This sequence joins TRBV27 and TRBJ1-1; 8 positions match TRBD1. The CDR3 has 14 amino acids. Unmatched junction bases numbered 7, after V lost 5 bases and J lost 5 bases. Looked up from germline, CDR1 is MNHEY and CDR2 is SMNVEV (reference sequence). The CDR3 nucleotides are TGTGCCAGCAGTCCAGGGGGCTCTCTTACTGAAGCTTTCTTT. This encodes CASSPGGSLTEAFF.

CDR3 in DNA: TGTGCCATCAGTGTACTAAATGAGCAGTTCTTC. Its translation: CAISVLNEQFF. The genes are TRBV10-3 and TRBJ2-1; unclear D gene. Looked up from germline, CDR1 is ENHRY and CDR2 is SYGVKD. CDR3 size: 11 residues. Trimming removed 4 bases at V and 7 bases at J, with 5 bases between.

The V call is TRBV5-1, the J call TRBJ1-4; D is undetermined. V lost 4 bases to trimming and J lost 0 bases, with 7 bases between them. The CDR3 is made up of 14 amino acids. The germline CDR1 and CDR2 sequences are SGHRS and YFSETQ. CDR3 protein: CASSRVPTNEKLFF. CDR3 DNA sequence: TGCGCCAGCAGCCGAGTTCCAACTAATGAAAAACTGTTTTTT.

The chain combines TRBV11-2 with TRBJ2-5; no firm D call. Trimming removed 2 bases at V and 5 bases at J, with 9 bases between. The germline V gene encodes CDR1 SGHAT and CDR2 FQNNGV. The CDR3 length is 13 residues. The CDR3 DNA sequence: TGTGCCAGCAGCTTACAGGTTCGCGAGACCCAGTACTTC. Amino acid sequence: CASSLQVRETQYF.

This clone has only a few counts. V is TRBV6-5 and J is TRBJ1-1; D call uncertain. CDR1 MNHEY and CDR2 SVGAGI come from the germline V gene. V lost 5 bases and J 8 bases, leaving 15 bases between the germline ends. CDR3 length: 13 residues. The CDR3 spells CASSGREGGEAFF. The CDR3 coding sequence is TGTGCCAGCAGTGGGCGGGAGGGAGGGGAAGCTTTCTTT.

The V gene is TRBV19, the J gene TRBJ2-1; no firm D call. The CDR3 is made up of 15 amino acids. The ends were cut back, 6 bases at V and 7 bases at J, with 19 bases in the middle. Looked up from germline, CDR1 is LNHDA and CDR2 is SQIVND (reference sequence). The CDR3 coding sequence is TGTGCCAGTAGATTATCGTTTCAGTACGGGAATGAGCAGTTCTTC. This translates into CASRLSFQYGNEQFF.

With respect to this clone: A read error may produce the germline difference seen at one junction end. This rearrangement joins TRBV7-9 to TRBJ1-2; TRBD1 matches 10 bases. CDR1 and CDR2 from the germline V gene are SEHNR and FQNEAQ (reference sequence). CDR3 size: 14 residues. The CDR3: CSSSPSGTGDGYTF. The CDR3, as DNA: TGTTCCAGCAGCCCCTCCGGGACAGGGGATGGCTACACCTTC.

J is TRBJ1-2 and V is TRBV5-1; possible D gene TRBD1, 5 bases. The CDR3 is 14 residues long. Germline CDR1 and CDR2: SGHRS and YFSETQ. Trimming cost V 1 base and J 8 bases, with 15 bases left between them. The CDR3, as DNA: TGCGCCAGCAGCTTGATGGGGGGTTCACGCGGCTACACCTTC. Amino acid sequence: CASSLMGGSRGYTF.

The V gene is TRBV6-1, the J gene TRBJ1-1, with 7 bases that match TRBD1. CDR3 length: 19 residues. V was pared by 2 bases and J by 0 bases, with 15 bases of the junction left unmatched. Germline CDR1 reads MNHNS; CDR2 reads SASEGT. The CDR3 DNA reads as TGTGCCAGCAGTGAATACGGGACAGTCGGATATTTTTTGAACACTGAAGCTTTCTTT. It is translated as CASSEYGTVGYFLNTEAFF.

The chain recombines TRBV9 with TRBJ1-2, with D tentatively TRBD1 (6 bases). The CDR3 covers 15 residues. V lost 4 bases and J lost 1, with 14 bases in between. Germline V gene sequence: CDR1 SGDLS, CDR2 YYNGEE. In DNA, the CDR3 is TGTGCCAGCAGCCCCCGGACAGCGCTTAACTATGGCTACACCTTC. Translating gives CASSPRTALNYGYTF.

This chain uses TRBV7-3 with TRBJ2-6; no reliable D call. The CDR3 loop spans 14 amino acids. From germline, CDR1 is SGHTA and CDR2 FQGTGA. V lost 8 bases, J lost 0 bases, and 8 bases lay in between. This CDR3 is CASAEYSGANVLTF. DNA of the CDR3: TGTGCCAGCGCCGAGTACTCTGGGGCCAACGTCCTGACTTTC. Combining the CDR3 with reference TRBV7-3 and TRBJ2-6 gives the whole variable domain GAGVSQTPSNKVTEKGKYVELRCDPISGHTALYWYRQSLGQGPEFLIYFQGTGAADDSGLPNDRFFAVRPEGSVSTLKIQRTERGDSAVYLCASAEYSGANVLTFGAGSRLTVL.